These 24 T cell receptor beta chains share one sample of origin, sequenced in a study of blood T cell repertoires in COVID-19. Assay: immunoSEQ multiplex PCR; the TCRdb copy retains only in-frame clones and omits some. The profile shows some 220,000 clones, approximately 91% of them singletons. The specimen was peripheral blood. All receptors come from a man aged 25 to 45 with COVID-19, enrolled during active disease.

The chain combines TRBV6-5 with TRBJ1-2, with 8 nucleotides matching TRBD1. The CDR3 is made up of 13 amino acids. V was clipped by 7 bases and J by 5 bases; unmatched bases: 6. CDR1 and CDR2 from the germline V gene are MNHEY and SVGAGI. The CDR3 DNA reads TGTGCCAGCACCACAGGACAGGGTTATGGCTACACCTTC. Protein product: CASTTGQGYGYTF.

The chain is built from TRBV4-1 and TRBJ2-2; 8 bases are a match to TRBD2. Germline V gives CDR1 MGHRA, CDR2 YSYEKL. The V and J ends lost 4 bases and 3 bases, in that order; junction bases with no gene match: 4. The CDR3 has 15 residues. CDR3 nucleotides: TGCGCCAGCAGCCCACGGGAGGGGGACACCGGGGAGCTGTTTTTT. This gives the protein CASSPREGDTGELFF.

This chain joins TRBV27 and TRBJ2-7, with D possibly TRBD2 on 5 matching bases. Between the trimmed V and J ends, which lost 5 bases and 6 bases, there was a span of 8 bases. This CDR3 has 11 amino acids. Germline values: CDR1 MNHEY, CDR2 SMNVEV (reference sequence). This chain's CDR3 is CASSRGFEQYF. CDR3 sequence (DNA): TGTGCCAGCAGTCGAGGGTTCGAGCAGTACTTC.

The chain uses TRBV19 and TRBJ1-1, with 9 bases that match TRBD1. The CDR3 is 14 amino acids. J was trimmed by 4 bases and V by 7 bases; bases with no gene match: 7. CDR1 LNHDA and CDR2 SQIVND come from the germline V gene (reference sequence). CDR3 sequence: CASTTGQGSTEAFF. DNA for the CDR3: TGTGCCAGTACCACGGGACAGGGAAGCACTGAAGCTTTCTTT.

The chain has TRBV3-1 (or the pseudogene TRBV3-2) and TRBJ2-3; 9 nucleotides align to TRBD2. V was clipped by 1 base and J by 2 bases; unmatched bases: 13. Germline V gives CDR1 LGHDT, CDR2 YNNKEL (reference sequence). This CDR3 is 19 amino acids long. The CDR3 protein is CASSQGLSGGSLYTDTQYF. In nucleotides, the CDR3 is TGTGCCAGCAGCCAAGGGCTAAGCGGGGGGAGCCTCTACACAGATACGCAGTATTTT.

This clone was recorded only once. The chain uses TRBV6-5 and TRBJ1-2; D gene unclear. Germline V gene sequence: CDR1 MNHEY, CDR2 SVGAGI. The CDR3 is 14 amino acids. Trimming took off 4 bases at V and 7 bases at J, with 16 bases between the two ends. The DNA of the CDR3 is TGTGCCAGCAGTTCCATGCGGAGCCGGGTTGGCTACACCTTC. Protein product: CASSSMRSRVGYTF.

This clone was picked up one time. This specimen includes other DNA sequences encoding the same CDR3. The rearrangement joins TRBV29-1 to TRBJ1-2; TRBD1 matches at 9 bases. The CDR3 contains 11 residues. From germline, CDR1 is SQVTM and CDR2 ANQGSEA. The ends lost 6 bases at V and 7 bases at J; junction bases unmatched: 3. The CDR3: CSVEDRGGYTF. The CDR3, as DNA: TGCAGCGTCGAGGACAGGGGTGGCTACACCTTC. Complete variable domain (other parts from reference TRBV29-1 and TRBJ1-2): SAVISQKPSRDICQRGTSLTIQCQVDSQVTMMFWYRQQPGQSLTLIATANQGSEATYESGFVIDKFPISRPNLTFSTLTVSNMSPEDSSIYLCSVEDRGGYTFGSGTRLTVV.

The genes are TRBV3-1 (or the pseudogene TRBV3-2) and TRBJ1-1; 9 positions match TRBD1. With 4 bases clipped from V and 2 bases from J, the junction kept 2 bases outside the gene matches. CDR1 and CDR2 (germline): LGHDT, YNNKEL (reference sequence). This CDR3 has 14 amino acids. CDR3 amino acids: CASSRDRVNTEAFF. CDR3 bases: TGTGCCAGCAGCCGGGACAGGGTCAACACTGAAGCTTTCTTT.

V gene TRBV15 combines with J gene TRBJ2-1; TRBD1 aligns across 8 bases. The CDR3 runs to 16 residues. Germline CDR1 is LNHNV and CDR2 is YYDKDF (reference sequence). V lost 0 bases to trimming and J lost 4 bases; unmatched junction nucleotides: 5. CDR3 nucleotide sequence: TGTGCCACCAGCAGAGATCTAAGGACAGGGTACAATGAGCAGTTCTTC. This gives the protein CATSRDLRTGYNEQFF.

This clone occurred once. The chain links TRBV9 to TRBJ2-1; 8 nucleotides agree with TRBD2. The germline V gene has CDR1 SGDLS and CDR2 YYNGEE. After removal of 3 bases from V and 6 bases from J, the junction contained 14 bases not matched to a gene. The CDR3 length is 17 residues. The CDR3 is CASSAPGRGALINEQFF. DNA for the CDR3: TGTGCCAGCAGCGCTCCCGGGAGGGGGGCCCTTATCAATGAGCAGTTCTTC.

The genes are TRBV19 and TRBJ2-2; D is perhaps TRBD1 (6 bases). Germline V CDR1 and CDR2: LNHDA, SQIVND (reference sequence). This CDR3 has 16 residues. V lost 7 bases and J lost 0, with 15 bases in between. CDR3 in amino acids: CASTIGTFANTGELFF. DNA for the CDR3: TGTGCCAGTACCATCGGGACATTTGCGAACACCGGGGAGCTGTTTTTT.

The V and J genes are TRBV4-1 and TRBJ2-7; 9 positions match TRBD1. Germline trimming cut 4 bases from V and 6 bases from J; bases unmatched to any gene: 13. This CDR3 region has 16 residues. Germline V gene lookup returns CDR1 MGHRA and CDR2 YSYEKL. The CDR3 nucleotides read TGCGCCAGCAGCCGGGTCTGGGGGGGACAGGGACCCGAGCAGTACTTC. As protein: CASSRVWGGQGPEQYF.

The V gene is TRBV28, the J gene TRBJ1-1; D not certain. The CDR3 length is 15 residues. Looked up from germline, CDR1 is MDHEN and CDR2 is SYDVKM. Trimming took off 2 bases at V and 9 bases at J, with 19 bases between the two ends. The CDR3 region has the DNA TGTGCCAGCAGTTTAGCGGTCAAGGTGTCCCCACAAGCTTTCTTT. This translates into CASSLAVKVSPQAFF.

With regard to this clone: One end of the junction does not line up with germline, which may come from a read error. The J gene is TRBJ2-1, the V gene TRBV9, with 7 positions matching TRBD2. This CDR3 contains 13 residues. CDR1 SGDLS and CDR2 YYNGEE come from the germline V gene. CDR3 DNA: TGTGCCAACAGCGTCGGGGGGTGGAATGAGCAGTTCTTC. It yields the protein CANSVGGWNEQFF.

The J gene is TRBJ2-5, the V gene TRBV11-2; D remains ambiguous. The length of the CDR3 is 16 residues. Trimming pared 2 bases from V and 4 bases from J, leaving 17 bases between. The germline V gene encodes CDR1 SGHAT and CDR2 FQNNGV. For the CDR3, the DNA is TGTGCCAGCAGCTTAATCTATGCTATCACCGGAGAGACCCAGTACTTC. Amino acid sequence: CASSLIYAITGETQYF.

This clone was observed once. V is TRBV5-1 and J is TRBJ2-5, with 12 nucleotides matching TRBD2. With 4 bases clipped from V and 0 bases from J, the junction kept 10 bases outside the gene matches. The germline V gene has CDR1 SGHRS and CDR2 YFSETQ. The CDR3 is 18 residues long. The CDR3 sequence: CASSQLAGGQTYQETQYF. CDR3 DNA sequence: TGCGCCAGCAGCCAACTAGCGGGGGGACAAACGTACCAAGAGACCCAGTACTTC.

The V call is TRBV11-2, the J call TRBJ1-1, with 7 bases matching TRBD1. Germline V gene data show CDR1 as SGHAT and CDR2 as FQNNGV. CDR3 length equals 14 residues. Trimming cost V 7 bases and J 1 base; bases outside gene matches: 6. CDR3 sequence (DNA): TGTGCCAGCACCCTCTACAGGGGGAACACTGAAGCTTTCTTT. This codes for CASTLYRGNTEAFF.

DNA for the CDR3: TGTGCCAGCAGCCAGCTCAGAACGAACACTGAAGCTTTCTTT. Amino acid sequence: CASSQLRTNTEAFF. V gene TRBV3-1 (or the pseudogene TRBV3-2) combines with J gene TRBJ1-1; no clear D. CDR3 length: 14 amino acids. V was cut by 3 bases and J by 1 base, with 9 bases left in between. Germline V lookup: CDR1 LGHDT, CDR2 YNNKEL (reference sequence).

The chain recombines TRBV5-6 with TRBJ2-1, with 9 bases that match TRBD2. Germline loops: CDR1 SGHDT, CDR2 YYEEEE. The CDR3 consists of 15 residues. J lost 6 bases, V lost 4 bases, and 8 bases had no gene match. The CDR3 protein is CASSRGLARGNEQFF. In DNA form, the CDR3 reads TGTGCCAGCAGCCGGGGACTAGCTCGCGGCAATGAGCAGTTCTTC.

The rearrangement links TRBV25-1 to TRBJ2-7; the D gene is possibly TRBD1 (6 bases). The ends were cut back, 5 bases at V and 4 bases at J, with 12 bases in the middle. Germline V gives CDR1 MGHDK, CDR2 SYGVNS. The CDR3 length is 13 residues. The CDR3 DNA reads TGTGCCAGCAGTCTGCCAGGGGTGTACGAGCAGTACTTC. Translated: CASSLPGVYEQYF.

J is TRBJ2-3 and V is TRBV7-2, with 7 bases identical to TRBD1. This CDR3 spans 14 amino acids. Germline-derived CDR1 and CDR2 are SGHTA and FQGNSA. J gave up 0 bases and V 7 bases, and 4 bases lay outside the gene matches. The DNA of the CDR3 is TGTGCCAGCACGGGACAGCCCAGCACAGATACGCAGTATTTT. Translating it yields CASTGQPSTDTQYF.

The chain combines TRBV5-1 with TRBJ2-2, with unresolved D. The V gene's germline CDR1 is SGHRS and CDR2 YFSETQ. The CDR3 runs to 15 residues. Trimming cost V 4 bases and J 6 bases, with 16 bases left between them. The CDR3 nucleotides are TGCGCCAGCAGCCCCTCTCCCATCGAGGCCGGGGAGCTGTTTTTT. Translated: CASSPSPIEAGELFF.

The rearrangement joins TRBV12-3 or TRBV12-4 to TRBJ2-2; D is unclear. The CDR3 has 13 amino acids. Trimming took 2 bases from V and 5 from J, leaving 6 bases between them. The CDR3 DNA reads TGTGCCAGCAGTTTATTAGTTACCGGGGAGCTGTTTTTT. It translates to CASSLLVTGELFF.

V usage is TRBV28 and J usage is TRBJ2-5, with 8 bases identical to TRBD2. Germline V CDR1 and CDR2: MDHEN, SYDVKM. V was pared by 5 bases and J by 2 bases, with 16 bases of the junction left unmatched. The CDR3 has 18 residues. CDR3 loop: CASSTLIRRGATQETQYF. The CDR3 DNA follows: TGTGCCAGCAGTACCCTAATTCGGCGGGGGGCAACTCAAGAGACCCAGTACTTC.